The clone carrying this TCR beta chain was seen more than once but under ten times. The antigen remains undetermined. The data belong to a study of T cell repertoires in cytomegalovirus infection. About the research overall: Matching HLA type, along with CMV infection, was indicated by public TCR beta signatures.

V was clipped by 4 bases and J by 5 bases; unmatched bases: 5. The CDR3 covers 15 residues. The germline V gene encodes CDR1 SNHLY and CDR2 FYNNEI. MiXCR was run by TCRdb on the reads, yielding one entry per CDR3 protein. Among 150,000 to 200,000 distinct CDR3 sequences listed, approximately 19% were seen once. Study conclusions and caveats: Summed frequency of public TCR beta families distinguished CMV carriers with the relevant HLA. The study found HLA-C-restricted CMV-specific TCR beta clonotypes dominating the ex vivo response.

The sequence came from a human donor in good health (CMV status not recorded). Some clones in this sample may be carry-over from other donors' samples. Sequenced sample: PBMCs. This chain connects TRBV2 to TRBJ2-5, with 12 bases identical to TRBD2. CDR3 in amino acids: CASSVLAGGRETQYF. The CDR3 nucleotides read TGTGCCAGCAGTGTACTAGCGGGGGGCCGGGAGACCCAGTACTTC.